These 32 T cell receptor beta chains originate from one sample sequenced in a study of blood T cell repertoires in COVID-19. Using immunoSEQ multiplex PCR, the repertoire was profiled, and TCRdb retains in-frame clones only, with some absent. The table records 55,000 to 75,000 clones, approximately 86% of them present only once. The source material was peripheral blood. These receptors originate from a human donor with active COVID-19. The donor label of this sample is uncertain.

For the CDR3, the DNA is TGTGCCAGTAGTAAAACCAAATCACAGGGGCAGAACACTGAAGCTTTCTTT. Protein: CASSKTKSQGQNTEAFF. The chain has TRBV19 and TRBJ1-1; 7 nucleotides align to TRBD1. Germline CDR1 and CDR2: LNHDA and SQIVND (reference sequence). V dropped 4 bases and J dropped 1; count of bases not matched to a gene: 12. The CDR3 runs 17 residues. The complete variable domain, with remaining parts taken from reference TRBV19 and TRBJ1-1, reads DGGITQSPKYLFRKEGQNVTLSCEQNLNHDAMYWYRQDPGQGLRLIYYSQIVNDFQKGDIAEGYSVSREKKESFPLTVTSAQKNPTAFYLCASSKTKSQGQNTEAFFGQGTRLTVV.

The chain has TRBV29-1 and TRBJ1-2; 10 bases map to TRBD1. Per the germline V gene, CDR1 is SQVTM and CDR2 is ANQGSEA. V shed 8 bases and J 7 bases; nucleotides not matched to a gene: 10. The CDR3 spans 13 residues. CDR3 sequence reads: CSSRTGGSSGYTF. The CDR3 DNA is TGCAGCTCGCGGACAGGGGGATCTAGTGGCTACACCTTC.

The V call is TRBV9, the J call TRBJ2-3; D is possibly TRBD2 (6 bases). The ends were cut back, 5 bases at V and 6 bases at J, with 16 bases in the middle. Per germline, CDR1 SGDLS and CDR2 YYNGEE. The CDR3 is 14 residues long. The CDR3 DNA sequence: TGTGCCAGCAGTCCGGGACTCCCCTCGGATACGCAGTATTTT. This gives the protein CASSPGLPSDTQYF.

The CDR3 sequence: CASSPTGAGYTF. In nucleotides, the CDR3 is TGTGCCAGCAGCCCGACAGGGGCCGGCTACACCTTC. This chain links TRBV7-9 with TRBJ1-2, with 8 positions matching TRBD1. The CDR3 covers 12 residues. Germline CDR1 SEHNR, CDR2 FQNEAQ (reference sequence). V gave up 5 bases and J gave up 8 bases; unmatched junction bases: 4.

This rearrangement joins TRBV29-1 to TRBJ2-2; 9 nucleotides match TRBD1. V shed 6 bases and J 6 bases; nucleotides not matched to a gene: 14. The germline V gene encodes CDR1 SQVTM and CDR2 ANQGSEA. The length of the CDR3 is 16 residues. DNA for the CDR3: TGCAGCGTGGGTGGGACAGGGTCGGTAGGCTCCGGGGAGCTGTTTTTT. Its translation: CSVGGTGSVGSGELFF.

The V call is TRBV6-5, the J call TRBJ1-1; no clear D gene. The CDR3 extends over 13 amino acids. The V end was cut by 2 bases, the J end by 6 bases, with 10 bases between. CDR1 MNHEY and CDR2 SVGAGI come from the germline V gene. In nucleotides, the CDR3 is TGTGCCAGCAGTTACGAGGCCGACTCTGAAGCTTTCTTT. It encodes CASSYEADSEAFF.

This clone came up a few times. The V gene is TRBV7-2, the J gene TRBJ2-1; no clear D gene. CDR1 and CDR2 (germline): SGHTA, FQGNSA. The germline V and J ends were trimmed by 3 bases and 10 bases, with 10 bases remaining between them. The CDR3 runs 12 residues. In DNA form, the CDR3 reads TGTGCCAGCAGCTTTCAGTCCCAAGAGCAGTTCTTC. Its protein is CASSFQSQEQFF.

In its sample, this clone was seen a few times. The chain uses TRBV28 and TRBJ1-5; D possibly corresponds to TRBD1 (6 bases). This CDR3 is 18 amino acids long. The germline V gene has CDR1 MDHEN and CDR2 SYDVKM. V lost 5 bases, J lost 5 bases, and 25 bases lay in between. DNA for the CDR3: TGTGCCAGCAGTCCCTCGGCTGGGCTGGGGGCCATGGATCAGCCCCAGCATTTT. It specifies CASSPSAGLGAMDQPQHF.

V is TRBV5-1 and J is TRBJ1-3; unclear D gene. The CDR3 covers 14 residues. Trimming stripped 2 bases from V and 0 bases from J, with 6 bases between. Germline loops: CDR1 SGHRS, CDR2 YFSETQ. CDR3 DNA: TGCGCCAGCAGCTTCGGGGTCTCTGGAAACACCATATATTTT. As protein: CASSFGVSGNTIYF.

This clone was counted between two and nine times. The genes are TRBV6-6 and TRBJ2-1, with D uncertain. CDR1 is MNHNY, CDR2 SVGAGI, per germline (reference sequence). Trimming left V 5 bases short and J 4 bases short, with 21 bases between. The CDR3 has 17 residues. The CDR3 DNA reads as TGTGCCAGCAGTCAACCCTCTTGGCGGAAACTTTACAATGAGCAGTTCTTC. Amino acid sequence: CASSQPSWRKLYNEQFF.

This clone has just one count. V is TRBV5-6 and J is TRBJ1-3; 9 nucleotides match TRBD1. CDR1 is SGHDT, CDR2 YYEEEE, per germline. With 2 bases clipped from V and 2 bases from J, the junction kept 5 bases outside the gene matches. This CDR3 is built from 16 residues. The CDR3: CASSFGQGKTGNTIYF. In DNA form, the CDR3 reads TGTGCCAGCAGCTTTGGACAGGGGAAAACTGGAAACACCATATATTTT.

The rearrangement links TRBV29-1 to TRBJ1-1; D is ambiguous. CDR1 and CDR2 (germline): SQVTM, ANQGSEA. Trimming removed 4 bases from V and 5 bases from J, with 5 bases in between. The CDR3 runs to 10 residues. The CDR3 is CSVANTEAFF. CDR3 sequence (DNA): TGCAGCGTTGCAAATACTGAAGCTTTCTTT.

The table lists this clone with a count of one. This chain links TRBV6-5 with TRBJ1-2; a weak D match, TRBD1 (6 bases). Trimming removed 5 bases at V and 5 bases at J, with 18 bases between. Germline CDR1 reads MNHEY; CDR2 reads SVGAGI. The CDR3 consists of 15 residues. This CDR3 reads CASSPAGGGGYGYTF. In DNA form, the CDR3 reads TGTGCCAGCAGTCCGGCTGGAGGGGGGGGGTATGGCTACACCTTC.

The chain links TRBV25-1 to TRBJ1-5, with D unclear. Germline values: CDR1 MGHDK, CDR2 SYGVNS. Trimming shortened V by 3 bases and J by 3 bases, and 9 bases separated the two germline ends. The CDR3 runs to 14 residues. Here the CDR3 reads CASSDPGNNQPQHF. For the CDR3, the DNA is TGTGCCAGCAGTGATCCTGGCAACAATCAGCCCCAGCATTTT. Supplemented by reference TRBV25-1 and TRBJ1-5, the full variable domain reads EADIYQTPRYLVIGTGKKITLECSQTMGHDKMYWYQQDPGMELHLIHYSYGVNSTEKGDLSSESTVSRIRTEHFPLTLESARPSHTSQYLCASSDPGNNQPQHFGDGTRLSIL.

This chain uses TRBV9 with TRBJ1-5; weak D call: TRBD1 (6 bases). Trimming pared 0 bases from V and 3 bases from J, leaving 10 bases between. The V gene's germline CDR1 is SGDLS and CDR2 YYNGEE. This CDR3 spans 15 amino acids. CDR3 sequence: CASSVGQGHNQPQHF. The CDR3 region has the DNA TGTGCCAGCAGCGTAGGCCAGGGGCACAATCAGCCCCAGCATTTT.

This chain links TRBV15 with TRBJ1-5; no firm D call. CDR1 LNHNV and CDR2 YYDKDF come from the germline V gene (reference sequence). The CDR3 consists of 12 residues. V gave up 0 bases and J gave up 11 bases, with 8 bases separating them. CDR3 protein: CATSRDDRAQHF. The CDR3 nucleotides are TGTGCCACCAGCAGAGATGATCGGGCCCAGCATTTT.

This rearrangement joins TRBV11-3 to TRBJ2-1, with 8 positions matching TRBD1. V gave up 2 bases and J gave up 7 bases; unmatched junction bases: 7. The CDR3 covers 15 residues. The germline V gene encodes CDR1 SGHNT and CDR2 YENEEA. The CDR3 reads CASSLSRTGTNEQFF. The CDR3 region has the DNA TGTGCCAGCAGCTTATCTCGGACAGGGACTAATGAGCAGTTCTTC.

The CDR3 reads CSVGQGQYGYTF. DNA for the CDR3: TGCAGCGTGGGACAGGGACAGTATGGCTACACCTTC. The chain joins TRBV29-1 to TRBJ1-2; 9 positions match TRBD1. The CDR3 totals 12 residues. The germline CDR1 and CDR2 sequences are SQVTM and ANQGSEA. The junction had 4 bases not matched to a gene; V was cut back by 6 bases and J by 5 bases.

The J gene is TRBJ2-3, the V gene TRBV7-9; 8 nucleotides match TRBD1. This CDR3 has 15 amino acids. Germline assignment: CDR1 SEHNR and CDR2 FQNEAQ (reference sequence). The V and J ends lost 5 bases and 2 bases, in that order; junction bases with no gene match: 6. The CDR3 DNA follows: TGTGCCAGCAGCCAAAACAGGGGGGCCACAGATACGCAGTATTTT. Protein sequence: CASSQNRGATDTQYF.

The chain uses TRBV9 and TRBJ2-1, with D perhaps TRBD2 (5 bases). CDR3 size: 15 residues. V was cut by 4 bases and J by 1 base, with 12 bases left in between. Germline-derived CDR1 and CDR2 are SGDLS and YYNGEE. The CDR3 nucleotides are TGTGCCAGCAGCACCCAAGGGAGTTCCTACAATGAGCAGTTCTTC. It yields the protein CASSTQGSSYNEQFF.

The chain employs TRBV7-8 and TRBJ1-4, with TRBD1 matching over 7 bases. Germline V gene lookup returns CDR1 SGHVS and CDR2 FQNEAQ. The CDR3 is made up of 15 amino acids. Trimming cost V 5 bases and J 7 bases; bases outside gene matches: 10. CDR3 nucleotides: TGTGCCAGCAGCCCACTAGACAGGGAGGCTGAAAAACTGTTTTTT. Its protein is CASSPLDREAEKLFF.

This rearrangement joins TRBV28 to TRBJ1-5; a possible D gene is TRBD1 (6 bases). The CDR3 covers 13 residues. Trimming left V 6 bases short and J 7 bases short, with 13 bases between. CDR1 is MDHEN and CDR2 is SYDVKM in the germline V gene. The CDR3 nucleotides are TGTGCCAGCAGCTTCGGGGGGGCCCAGCCCCAGCATTTT. It encodes CASSFGGAQPQHF.

The gene calls are TRBV28 and TRBJ2-7; D is unclear. V dropped 3 bases and J dropped 6 bases, with 9 bases sitting between them. Germline lookup yields CDR1 MDHEN and CDR2 SYDVKM. The CDR3 contains 12 residues. CDR3 DNA: TGTGCCAGCAGTTTTACCAGAGGCGAGCAGTACTTC. As protein: CASSFTRGEQYF.

J is TRBJ1-2 and V is TRBV12-3 or TRBV12-4; perhaps TRBD1 as D (5 bases). The CDR3 is 13 residues long. Trimming shortened V by 4 bases and J by 7 bases, and 13 bases separated the two germline ends. CDR3 region: CASSSDGGGGYTF. The DNA for the CDR3 is TGTGCCAGCAGTTCCGATGGGGGGGGTGGCTACACCTTC.

This sequence joins TRBV6-2 or TRBV6-3 and TRBJ2-3; perhaps TRBD2 as D (6 bases). This CDR3 has 16 residues. CDR1 is MNHEY, CDR2 SVGEGT, per germline. V was trimmed by 2 bases and J by 0 bases, leaving 12 bases between them. This CDR3 reads CASSYGGTTSTDTQYF. The CDR3 DNA reads as TGTGCCAGCAGTTACGGGGGGACCACTAGCACAGATACGCAGTATTTT.

This chain connects TRBV5-1 to TRBJ2-2; D perhaps matches TRBD1 (6 bases). This CDR3 has 16 residues. Germline lookup yields CDR1 SGHRS and CDR2 YFSETQ. V was trimmed by 0 bases and J by 5 bases, leaving 14 bases between them. Written as DNA, the CDR3 is TGCGCCAGCAGCTTGGTTGGGGGCGTATGGACCGGGGAGCTGTTTTTT. It translates to CASSLVGGVWTGELFF.

The chain couples TRBV6-2 or TRBV6-3 to TRBJ2-7; TRBD2 is a possible D gene (5 bases). V lost 1 base and J lost 4, with 14 bases in between. The CDR3 runs to 15 residues. Germline V lookup: CDR1 MNHEY, CDR2 SVGEGT. The CDR3 loop is CASSYWRVTKYEQYF. CDR3 nucleotides: TGTGCCAGCAGTTACTGGCGGGTCACGAAATACGAGCAGTACTTC.

The V and J genes are TRBV4-1 and TRBJ1-3; D uncertain. The germline V and J ends were trimmed by 3 bases and 5 bases, with 8 bases remaining between them. The CDR3 is 13 amino acids. Germline CDR1 is MGHRA and CDR2 is YSYEKL. CDR3 amino acids: CASSHPERNTIYF. In DNA form, the CDR3 reads TGCGCCAGCAGCCACCCCGAGCGAAACACCATATATTTT.

The rearrangement links TRBV4-1 to TRBJ1-2, with 7 bases aligning to TRBD1. CDR3 size: 16 residues. V was clipped by 1 base and J by 3 bases; unmatched bases: 8. Per the germline V gene, CDR1 is MGHRA and CDR2 is YSYEKL. CDR3 region: CASSQGWLQGHYGYTF. The CDR3 DNA reads as TGCGCCAGCAGCCAAGGCTGGCTACAGGGGCACTATGGCTACACCTTC.

This clone has only a few counts. V and J are TRBV28 and TRBJ1-5, with unresolved D. In germline, CDR1 is MDHEN, CDR2 SYDVKM. Deletions cut 3 bases from V and 7 bases from J, with 10 bases between. CDR3 length: 13 amino acids. As DNA, the CDR3 is TGTGCCAGCAGTTTGATGGCGGGCCAGCCCCAGCATTTT. Encoded protein: CASSLMAGQPQHF.

This sequence joins TRBV2 and TRBJ2-5; 8 bases are a match to TRBD2. The J segment lost 5 bases and the V segment lost 5 bases, leaving 7 bases of the junction unmatched. Germline V gene sequence: CDR1 SNHLY, CDR2 FYNNEI. The CDR3 is 14 residues long. CDR3 sequence (DNA): TGTGCCAGCAGTTTAAAGCGGGGGAGGGAGACCCAGTACTTC. It translates to CASSLKRGRETQYF.

This CDR3 is CASTRTGSNTEAFF. CDR3 nucleotide sequence: TGTGCCAGCACCCGGACAGGGTCGAACACTGAAGCTTTCTTT. V usage is TRBV7-8 and J usage is TRBJ1-1; 8 bases are shared with TRBD1. CDR1 and CDR2 from the germline V gene are SGHVS and FQNEAQ. The CDR3 has 14 amino acids. V gave up 7 bases and J gave up 1 base; unmatched junction bases: 5.